The 27 T cell receptor beta chains below all came from one sample that was sequenced in a study of coeliac disease. TCRdb's table, derived via immunoSEQ multiplex PCR, lists solely in-frame clones and lacks some. This table holds roughly 3,500 clones, 70% to 80% found once. Material: intraepithelial lymphocytes from the gut. All receptors derive from a man aged 18 to 30 with celiac disease on a gluten-free diet.

The chain is built from TRBV28 and TRBJ1-2; no clear D. Trimming shortened V by 3 bases and J by 6 bases, and 5 bases separated the two germline ends. The CDR3 extends over 11 amino acids. CDR1 MDHEN and CDR2 SYDVKM come from the germline V gene. DNA of the CDR3: TGTGCCAGCAGTTTTATTGATGGCTACACCTTC. Its translation is CASSFIDGYTF.

J is TRBJ2-1 and V is TRBV9; possibly TRBD1 for D (7 bases). The length of the CDR3 is 17 residues. The germline V gene encodes CDR1 SGDLS and CDR2 YYNGEE. V gave up 4 bases and J gave up 6 bases, with 23 bases separating them. For the CDR3, the DNA is TGTGCCAGCAGCAGTGGGGCGGGACAGAGTTTGGCCAATGAGCAGTTCTTC. Its protein product is CASSSGAGQSLANEQFF.

The chain is built from TRBV6-1 and TRBJ1-3; maybe TRBD1 (5 bases). Trimming cost V 7 bases and J 0 bases, with 10 bases left between them. CDR1 is MNHNS and CDR2 is SASEGT in the germline V gene. There are 14 residues in the CDR3. The DNA for the CDR3 is TGTGCCAGCACTCAGGGCTTCTCTGGAAACACCATATATTTT. It codes for CASTQGFSGNTIYF.

The gene calls are TRBV28 and TRBJ1-1; possible D gene TRBD1, 5 bases. Germline loops: CDR1 MDHEN, CDR2 SYDVKM. V lost 6 bases to trimming and J lost 8 bases, with 10 bases between them. CDR3 length: 11 amino acids. The CDR3 reads CASRVTAEAFF. Written as DNA, the CDR3 is TGTGCCAGCAGGGTGACAGCCGAAGCTTTCTTT. Full variable domain (missing parts from reference TRBV28 and TRBJ1-1): DVKVTQSSRYLVKRTGEKVFLECVQDMDHENMFWYRQDPGLGLRLIYFSYDVKMKEKGDIPEGYSVSREKKERFSLILESASTNQTSMYLCASRVTAEAFFGQGTRLTVV.

The chain has TRBV4-2 and TRBJ1-1, with D perhaps TRBD1 (5 bases). V was trimmed by 2 bases and J by 1 base, leaving 14 bases between them. CDR3 length: 16 amino acids. Germline CDR1 LGHNA, CDR2 YNFKEQ. CDR3 coding DNA: TGTGCCAGCAGCCAACGGCAGGGCTATCGGAACACTGAAGCTTTCTTT. Amino acid sequence: CASSQRQGYRNTEAFF.

The J gene is TRBJ2-5, the V gene TRBV7-2; weak D call: TRBD1 (6 bases). The ends were cut back, 1 base at V and 2 bases at J, with 14 bases in the middle. Germline-derived CDR1 and CDR2 are SGHTA and FQGNSA. The CDR3 is 16 amino acids. CDR3 residues: CASSLVPGALQETQYF. The CDR3 bases are TGTGCCAGCAGCTTAGTGCCAGGGGCCCTTCAAGAGACCCAGTACTTC.

This clone has only a few counts. The chain is built from TRBV4-1 and TRBJ2-6, with D tentatively TRBD2 (5 bases). Germline values: CDR1 MGHRA, CDR2 YSYEKL. The CDR3 has 16 residues. V lost 1 base and J lost 3, with 10 bases in between. The chain's CDR3 is CASSQAFGVGANVLTF. In nucleotides, the CDR3 is TGCGCCAGCAGCCAAGCTTTCGGGGTTGGGGCCAACGTCCTGACTTTC.

The genes are TRBV27 and TRBJ1-4, with 8 bases that match TRBD1. The junction had 12 bases not matched to a gene; V was cut back by 6 bases and J by 6 bases. There are 16 residues in the CDR3. The germline CDR1 and CDR2 sequences are MNHEY and SMNVEV (reference sequence). CDR3 in DNA: TGTGCCAGCAGCTGGCGGCGGACAGGGACGGATGAAAAACTGTTTTTT. Protein: CASSWRRTGTDEKLFF.

V is TRBV5-1 and J is TRBJ2-7; TRBD1 might be the D (5 bases). This CDR3 has 13 residues. V lost 1 base, J lost 7 bases, and 12 bases lay in between. CDR1 is SGHRS and CDR2 is YFSETQ in the germline V gene. CDR3 in amino acids: CASSLTAGPEQYF. The CDR3 DNA reads as TGCGCCAGCAGCTTGACGGCAGGGCCGGAGCAGTACTTC.

This chain joins TRBV5-6 and TRBJ1-6; 7 bases match TRBD1. The CDR3 is 19 residues long. The J segment lost 2 bases and the V segment lost 4 bases, leaving 15 bases of the junction unmatched. From germline, CDR1 is SGHDT and CDR2 YYEEEE. CDR3: CASSPTGTAPRPYNSPLHF. The CDR3 coding sequence is TGTGCCAGCAGCCCGACCGGGACAGCCCCTCGACCCTATAATTCACCCCTCCACTTT.

This clone was seen only once. The rearrangement uses TRBV9 and TRBJ2-5; TRBD1 is a possible D gene (6 bases). Deletions cut 3 bases from V and 4 bases from J, with 10 bases between. This CDR3 contains 13 residues. The V gene's germline CDR1 is SGDLS and CDR2 YYNGEE. CDR3 DNA sequence: TGTGCCAGCAGCGGATACAGGGTAGAGACCCAGTACTTC. Its translation is CASSGYRVETQYF.

J is TRBJ2-2 and V is TRBV7-3, with TRBD2 identical over 10 bases. CDR1 is SGHTA and CDR2 is FQGTGA in the germline V gene. This CDR3 has 18 amino acids. The V segment lost 1 base and the J segment 8 bases; nucleotides outside the gene matches: 13. The CDR3 protein is CASSLSPFLTSGQGELFF. The CDR3 DNA reads as TGTGCCAGCAGCTTAAGCCCGTTCCTGACTAGCGGGCAGGGGGAGCTGTTTTTT.

For this clone: A far bigger clonotype differs at one base, so this is likely a read error. The chain uses TRBV5-1 and TRBJ1-1; D is unclear. CDR1 is SGHRS and CDR2 is YFSETQ in the germline V gene. The length of the CDR3 is 11 residues. The germline V and J ends were trimmed by 0 bases and 11 bases, with 8 bases remaining between them. Here the CDR3 reads CASSLVGLAFF. The CDR3 DNA reads as TGCGCCAGCAGCTTGGTCGGTCTCGCTTTCTTT.

The chain combines TRBV5-1 with TRBJ2-3, with 8 bases aligning to TRBD2. The length of the CDR3 is 18 residues. The J segment lost 0 bases and the V segment lost 2 bases, leaving 11 bases of the junction unmatched. Germline V gene lookup returns CDR1 SGHRS and CDR2 YFSETQ. CDR3 sequence: CASSFEVLAGRSTDTQYF. The CDR3 DNA reads as TGCGCCAGCAGCTTCGAAGTTTTAGCGGGGCGAAGCACAGATACGCAGTATTTT.

The J gene is TRBJ2-3, the V gene TRBV5-4; 7 nucleotides align to TRBD1. Germline V lookup: CDR1 SGHNT, CDR2 YYREEE (reference sequence). The CDR3 has 15 residues. The ends lost 4 bases at V and 4 bases at J; junction bases unmatched: 9. The CDR3 nucleotides read TGTGCCAGCAGCCCAAGGACAGGTCCGGCAGATACGCAGTATTTT. It specifies CASSPRTGPADTQYF.

The V gene is TRBV4-1, the J gene TRBJ1-1; tentatively, D is TRBD1 (6 bases). V lost 4 bases, J lost 1 base, and 16 bases lay in between. CDR1 is MGHRA, CDR2 YSYEKL, per germline. The CDR3 is 16 residues long. CDR3 in amino acids: CASSPRTARRNTEAFF. The CDR3 DNA reads as TGCGCCAGCAGCCCTAGGACAGCACGACGGAACACTGAAGCTTTCTTT.

The chain employs TRBV4-1 and TRBJ1-2; weak D call: TRBD1 (5 bases). Trimming cost V 4 bases and J 8 bases, with 14 bases left between them. The CDR3 totals 13 residues. The germline V gene encodes CDR1 MGHRA and CDR2 YSYEKL. The CDR3 loop is CASSPQALGGYTF. For the CDR3, the DNA is TGCGCCAGCAGCCCACAGGCTCTGGGCGGCTACACCTTC.

The genes are TRBV5-1 and TRBJ1-1; TRBD1 aligns across 8 bases. CDR1 is SGHRS, CDR2 YFSETQ, per germline. V lost 4 bases, J lost 1 base, and 9 bases stayed unmatched. The CDR3 is made up of 16 amino acids. DNA for the CDR3: TGCGCCAGCAGCGACGCGGACAGGGATGGGAACACTGAAGCTTTCTTT. Translating gives CASSDADRDGNTEAFF.

The gene calls are TRBV6-5 and TRBJ1-1, with D tentatively TRBD1 (6 bases). Trimming took 2 bases from V and 2 from J, leaving 12 bases between them. Germline V gene data show CDR1 as MNHEY and CDR2 as SVGAGI. The CDR3 is 15 amino acids. CDR3 loop: CASSYSGGRNTEAFF. For the CDR3, the DNA is TGTGCCAGCAGTTACAGCGGGGGGCGAAACACTGAAGCTTTCTTT.

The V gene is TRBV6-1, the J gene TRBJ2-3; 10 positions match TRBD2. CDR3 size: 20 residues. Unmatched junction bases numbered 19, after V lost 2 bases and J lost 5 bases. CDR1 is MNHNS, CDR2 SASEGT, per germline. CDR3 sequence (DNA): TGTGCCAGCAGTGAAAAGCGGGGGAGACTCTCTAGCGGGGGCCGAGATACGCAGTATTTT. Protein sequence: CASSEKRGRLSSGGRDTQYF.

The chain combines TRBV28 with TRBJ1-6; 9 nucleotides match TRBD1. CDR1 and CDR2 (germline): MDHEN, SYDVKM. The CDR3 sequence is 19 residues long. J was trimmed by 4 bases and V by 5 bases; bases with no gene match: 15. The CDR3 DNA sequence: TGTGCCAGCAGTCGACCGGGACAGGGATTGAAAAGATATAATTCACCCCTCCACTTT. This sequence encodes CASSRPGQGLKRYNSPLHF.

As regards this clone: The sample contains more than one DNA sequence encoding this CDR3. The chain couples TRBV5-1 to TRBJ2-4; D call uncertain. In germline, CDR1 is SGHRS, CDR2 YFSETQ. The CDR3 spans 11 residues. Trimming pared 0 bases from V and 10 bases from J, leaving 5 bases between. The CDR3 DNA sequence: TGCGCCAGCAGCTTGGCAGGAATTCAGTACTTC. Protein sequence: CASSLAGIQYF.

The gene calls are TRBV7-9 and TRBJ2-7, with 11 positions matching TRBD1. Germline V gives CDR1 SEHNR, CDR2 FQNEAQ (reference sequence). After removal of 5 bases from V and 7 bases from J, the junction contained 10 bases not matched to a gene. This CDR3 spans 15 amino acids. CDR3 amino acids: CASSVRDRGAQEQYF. Written as DNA, the CDR3 is TGTGCCAGCAGCGTTAGGGACAGGGGGGCGCAGGAGCAGTACTTC. The variable domain in full, completed from reference TRBV7-9 and TRBJ2-7, reads DTGVSQNPRHKITKRGQNVTFRCDPISEHNRLYWYRQTLGQGPEFLTYFQNEAQLEKSRLLSDRFSAERPKGSFSTLEIQRTEQGDSAMYLCASSVRDRGAQEQYFGPGTRLTVT.

The J gene is TRBJ2-7, the V gene TRBV6-1, with 10 bases aligning to TRBD2. This CDR3 has 14 residues. Trimming took 8 bases from V and 1 from J; bases not matched to a gene: 5. Germline-derived CDR1 and CDR2 are MNHNS and SASEGT. The CDR3, as DNA: TGTGCCAGCGGAGGTAGCGGGGGGTCCTACGAGCAGTACTTC. This translates into CASGGSGGSYEQYF.

CDR3 DNA: TGTGCCTGGAGTGGATTGGGAGCATCGAACTATGGCTACACCTTC. This sequence encodes CAWSGLGASNYGYTF. The chain has TRBV30 and TRBJ1-2; D gene uncertain. This CDR3 spans 15 amino acids. The germline V gene encodes CDR1 GTSNPN and CDR2 SVGIG (reference sequence). Between the trimmed V and J ends, which lost 1 base and 2 bases, there was a span of 14 bases.

The chain employs TRBV6-5 and TRBJ2-1; TRBD2 is a possible D gene (6 bases). Trimming shortened V by 0 bases and J by 4 bases, and 10 bases separated the two germline ends. The germline V gene has CDR1 MNHEY and CDR2 SVGAGI. The CDR3 is made up of 15 amino acids. This chain's CDR3 is CASSYSGGEYNEQFF. The CDR3 DNA reads TGTGCCAGCAGTTACTCCGGGGGAGAGTACAATGAGCAGTTCTTC.

The chain links TRBV21-1 to TRBJ2-7; the D call TRBD1 from the table was never checked on the DNA. TRBV21-1 is termed a pseudogene. The CDR3 sequence is 16 residues long. Written as DNA, the CDR3 is TGTGCCAGCAGCAAAGGCTCAGGGGTTAGCTCCTACGAGCAGTACTTC. Protein: CASSKGSGVSSYEQYF.